What follows are 21 T cell receptor beta chains derived from one specimen sequenced in a study of blood T cell repertoires in COVID-19. This table comes from immunoSEQ multiplex PCR, and its TCRdb copy is limited to in-frame clones, with some not included. This table has some 220,000 clones, around 89% appearing once. Sample: PBMCs or T cells enriched from blood (not recorded which). These receptors originate from a young woman who had recovered from COVID-19.

This rearrangement joins TRBV2 to TRBJ1-1; D is perhaps TRBD1 (6 bases). CDR1 is SNHLY, CDR2 FYNNEI, per germline. The V gene lost 7 bases and the J gene lost 2 bases, with 11 bases spanning the gap. The CDR3 extends over 13 amino acids. The CDR3 is CASTGQYNTEAFF. Written as DNA, the CDR3 is TGTGCCAGCACAGGACAGTACAACACTGAAGCTTTCTTT.

The chain couples TRBV5-1 to TRBJ2-1; TRBD1 is a possible D gene (6 bases). The germline V gene encodes CDR1 SGHRS and CDR2 YFSETQ. V was clipped by 1 base and J by 4 bases, with 12 bases between them. This CDR3 spans 15 amino acids. In nucleotides, the CDR3 is TGCGCCAGCAGCTTGACAGGGAGCCTTTACAATGAGCAGTTCTTC. Residues: CASSLTGSLYNEQFF.

The chain joins TRBV18 to TRBJ1-4; 7 bases are shared with TRBD1. V lost 6 bases, J lost 3 bases, and 7 bases stayed unmatched. The CDR3 is made up of 15 amino acids. Germline CDR1 reads KGHSH; CDR2 reads LQKENI. The CDR3 DNA follows: TGTGCCAGCTCCAACAGGGGCTCAGCTAATGAAAAACTGTTTTTT. Translation gives CASSNRGSANEKLFF.

V and J are TRBV6-5 and TRBJ2-1; a possible D gene is TRBD2 (5 bases). Between the trimmed V and J ends, which lost 5 bases and 3 bases, there was a span of 14 bases. CDR1 and CDR2 from the germline V gene are MNHEY and SVGAGI. CDR3 length equals 15 residues. CDR3 DNA sequence: TGTGCCAGCAGTACCCTAGCTTTCGACTACAATGAGCAGTTCTTC. Translation gives CASSTLAFDYNEQFF.

This chain connects TRBV7-6 to TRBJ1-1; the D gene is possibly TRBD1 (5 bases). CDR1 and CDR2 from the germline V gene are SGHVS and FNYEAQ. Trimming took 3 bases from V and 5 from J, leaving 16 bases between them. This CDR3 spans 15 amino acids. The CDR3 region has the DNA TGTGCCAGCAGCTTGATGACAGACAGAACAACTGAAGCTTTCTTT. Translated, it gives CASSLMTDRTTEAFF.

The CDR3 bases are TGCAGCGTTGAGGGGGACAGGGGGCAATACGAGCAGTACTTC. Protein: CSVEGDRGQYEQYF. This chain connects TRBV29-1 to TRBJ2-7; 12 bases align to TRBD1. Trimming cost V 3 bases and J 4 bases; bases outside gene matches: 4. This CDR3 is built from 14 residues. Germline V gives CDR1 SQVTM, CDR2 ANQGSEA.

This sequence joins TRBV5-5 and TRBJ1-4; 7 bases map to TRBD1. The V and J ends lost 4 bases and 6 bases, in that order; junction bases with no gene match: 9. CDR1 SGHKS and CDR2 YYEKEE come from the germline V gene (reference sequence). The CDR3 totals 15 residues. The CDR3 DNA is TGTGCCAGCAGCCCCAGACAGGGAAAGGATGAAAAACTGTTTTTT. Translation gives CASSPRQGKDEKLFF.

The chain links TRBV5-1 to TRBJ2-2, with 12 bases identical to TRBD2. V lost 2 bases and J lost 9; bases outside the gene matches: 20. The CDR3 length is 20 residues. CDR1 and CDR2 (germline): SGHRS, YFSETQ. The CDR3 here is CASSFPTPLAGGFRSWELFF. The CDR3 DNA follows: TGCGCCAGCAGCTTCCCCACCCCACTAGCGGGGGGTTTTCGGAGTTGGGAGCTGTTTTTT.

J is TRBJ1-3 and V is TRBV7-9, with 9 bases lining up with TRBD1. The length of the CDR3 is 16 residues. J was trimmed by 2 bases and V by 8 bases; bases with no gene match: 10. CDR1 is SEHNR, CDR2 FQNEAQ, per germline (reference sequence). DNA of the CDR3: TGTGCCAGCGGATTGGACAGGGGTCCCCCTGGAAACACCATATATTTT. Its protein product is CASGLDRGPPGNTIYF.

The chain carries TRBV19 and TRBJ1-1; TRBD1 agrees at 8 bases. The CDR3 covers 14 residues. Germline V gene data show CDR1 as LNHDA and CDR2 as SQIVND (reference sequence). J was trimmed by 4 bases and V by 4 bases; bases with no gene match: 5. CDR3 DNA: TGTGCCAGTAGTACACAGGGGGAAAGCACTGAAGCTTTCTTT. Protein: CASSTQGESTEAFF. Drawing the rest from reference TRBV19 and TRBJ1-1, the complete variable domain is DGGITQSPKYLFRKEGQNVTLSCEQNLNHDAMYWYRQDPGQGLRLIYYSQIVNDFQKGDIAEGYSVSREKKESFPLTVTSAQKNPTAFYLCASSTQGESTEAFFGQGTRLTVV.

This clone was seen a single time. The rearrangement joins TRBV9 to TRBJ1-2; TRBD1 matches at 7 bases. The CDR3 runs 12 residues. The trim removed 5 bases at V and 4 bases at J, leaving 2 bases unmatched. CDR1 is SGDLS, CDR2 YYNGEE, per germline. The CDR3 DNA reads as TGTGCCAGCAGAAGACAGGGCTATGGCTACACCTTC. Amino acid sequence: CASRRQGYGYTF.

The V gene is TRBV13, the J gene TRBJ1-1; 8 bases align to TRBD1. Germline loops: CDR1 PRHDT, CDR2 FYEKMQ (reference sequence). This CDR3 region has 13 residues. V lost 5 bases and J lost 3; bases outside the gene matches: 2. This CDR3 reads CASSKDRDTEAFF. The CDR3, as DNA: TGTGCCAGCAGCAAGGACAGGGACACTGAAGCTTTCTTT.

The chain employs TRBV19 and TRBJ1-6; tentatively, D is TRBD1 (6 bases). Germline V gene data show CDR1 as LNHDA and CDR2 as SQIVND (reference sequence). V was pared by 3 bases and J by 7 bases, with 16 bases between. The CDR3 sequence is 16 residues long. CDR3 nucleotide sequence: TGTGCCAGTAGTATGGTATCCGGACAGCCGAATTCACCCCTCCACTTT. Its translation: CASSMVSGQPNSPLHF. Variable domain in full (rest from reference TRBV19 and TRBJ1-6): DGGITQSPKYLFRKEGQNVTLSCEQNLNHDAMYWYRQDPGQGLRLIYYSQIVNDFQKGDIAEGYSVSREKKESFPLTVTSAQKNPTAFYLCASSMVSGQPNSPLHFGNGTRLTVT.

V gene TRBV4-3 combines with J gene TRBJ1-2; perhaps TRBD1 as D (5 bases). The CDR3 is made up of 15 amino acids. V lost 0 bases to trimming and J lost 4 bases, with 12 bases between them. The germline V gene has CDR1 LGHNA and CDR2 YSLEER. The CDR3 nucleotides are TGCGCCAGCAGCCAAGAACAGGCCTTCCCCTATGGCTACACCTTC. Amino acid sequence: CASSQEQAFPYGYTF.

This clone was observed a handful of times. The genes are TRBV7-9 and TRBJ2-1; 12 bases are a match to TRBD1. Germline V CDR1 and CDR2: SEHNR, FQNEAQ (reference sequence). The CDR3 sequence is 19 residues long. Unmatched junction bases numbered 11, after V lost 5 bases and J lost 0 bases. CDR3 in amino acids: CASSLGGQGAQSSYNEQFF. DNA of the CDR3: TGTGCCAGCAGCCTGGGGGGACAGGGGGCGCAAAGCTCCTACAATGAGCAGTTCTTC.

V and J are TRBV9 and TRBJ2-5; weak D call: TRBD1 (5 bases). CDR1 and CDR2 from the germline V gene are SGDLS and YYNGEE. The CDR3 sequence is 16 residues long. Between the trimmed V and J ends, which lost 0 bases and 5 bases, there was a span of 17 bases. CDR3 in DNA: TGTGCCAGCAGCGTAGGGGCGACAGACTCAGGGGAGACCCAGTACTTC. This encodes CASSVGATDSGETQYF.

The gene calls are TRBV5-5 and TRBJ1-3; perhaps TRBD1 as D (5 bases). Between the trimmed V and J ends, which lost 4 bases and 4 bases, there was a span of 15 bases. The CDR3 is 15 residues long. CDR1 and CDR2 from the germline V gene are SGHKS and YYEKEE (reference sequence). The CDR3 here is CASSEDQGLGNTIYF. DNA for the CDR3: TGTGCCAGCAGCGAGGATCAGGGATTAGGAAACACCATATATTTT.

This chain joins TRBV15 and TRBJ1-3, with D perhaps TRBD1 (6 bases). The CDR3 has 15 residues. Per germline, CDR1 LNHNV and CDR2 YYDKDF (reference sequence). Trimming took off 8 bases at V and 0 bases at J, with 14 bases between the two ends. For the CDR3, the DNA is TGTGCCACCGAAGCAGGGGAGAACTCTGGAAACACCATATATTTT. This codes for CATEAGENSGNTIYF.

The chain is built from TRBV5-6 and TRBJ1-2, with D tentatively TRBD1 (6 bases). Trimming took 1 base from V and 8 from J, leaving 12 bases between them. The length of the CDR3 is 13 residues. CDR1 SGHDT and CDR2 YYEEEE come from the germline V gene. The CDR3 loop reads CASSLTGYEGYTF. The CDR3 bases are TGTGCCAGCAGCTTGACAGGGTACGAAGGCTACACCTTC.

V and J are TRBV5-1 and TRBJ2-1; TRBD2 matches at 8 bases. The CDR3 is 15 residues long. After removal of 0 bases from V and 5 bases from J, the junction contained 4 bases not matched to a gene. CDR1 is SGHRS, CDR2 YFSETQ, per germline. The CDR3 reads CASSLAGGGHNEQFF. The CDR3 coding sequence is TGCGCCAGCAGCTTGGCCGGGGGGGGCCACAATGAGCAGTTCTTC.

This clone appeared a single time. This rearrangement joins TRBV7-2 to TRBJ1-1; 7 nucleotides line up with TRBD1. The trim removed 5 bases at V and 6 bases at J, leaving 9 bases unmatched. The CDR3 runs 14 residues. Per germline, CDR1 SGHTA and CDR2 FQGNSA. Written as DNA, the CDR3 is TGTGCCAGCAGCCGGGGACAGTATGGTTCTGAAGCTTTCTTT. Amino acid sequence: CASSRGQYGSEAFF.